This T cell receptor beta chain was obtained from a study of CD8+ T cells in alopecia areata. As for the study in general: Patients in the treated group were given tofacitinib by mouth, 5 to 10 mg twice a day.

This clone was counted only a few times. Noted treatment: oral pan-JAK inhibitor, 5-10 mg twice daily. RNA was extracted and reverse transcribed into cDNA as the sequencing template. Produced via immunoSEQ multiplex PCR; TCRdb's table is partial and in-frame only. In the table there are more than 90,000 clones, under 70% of which are singletons. Trimming pared 6 bases from V and 3 bases from J, leaving 11 bases between. The germline CDR1 and CDR2 sequences are LNHDA and SQIVND (reference sequence). This CDR3 comprises 13 residues. This receptor was taken from a human donor with alopecia areata. Sequenced material: CD8+ T cells sorted from blood, taken at week 4, from a patient treated with tofacitinib. The V and J genes are TRBV19 and TRBJ1-1, with D perhaps TRBD1 (6 bases). This CDR3 reads CASRRTGYTEAFF. CDR3 nucleotide sequence: TGTGCCAGTAGAAGAACAGGGTACACTGAAGCTTTCTTT.